The 31 T cell receptor beta chains given below trace back to one sample, sequenced in a study of regulatory T cells in long-lasting Graves disease. Building the TCR beta libraries relied on iRepertoire HTBI primers, and CDR3 regions underwent Arm-PCR. TCRdb ran MiXCR on the multiplex PCR reads and lists one entry per CDR3 protein. Altogether 450,000 or so distinct CDR3 sequences are present, around a fifth being singletons, with the ten largest covering roughly 14%. Time point noted: persistent/refractory GD, antithyroid drugs over 5 years with positive TRAb. The TCR library was made from RNA that had been extracted from PBMCs in TRIzol. Sequences were derived from peripheral blood mononuclear cells (PBMCs), sampled when the disease was refractory, from a patient treated with antithyroid drugs. These receptors all come from a female donor with Graves disease.

The J gene is TRBJ2-5, the V gene TRBV18, with 12 bases fitting TRBD2. Germline assignment: CDR1 KGHSH and CDR2 LQKENI. CDR3 length: 19 amino acids. The junction had 14 bases not matched to a gene; V was cut back by 1 base and J by 5 bases. The CDR3 bases are TGTGCCAGCTCACCACGAGCGTTCCTGGCTAGCGGGAGGGCGGAGACCCAGTACTTC. It translates to CASSPRAFLASGRAETQYF.

This sequence joins TRBV3-1 and TRBJ1-4; 7 bases match TRBD1. Germline V gene lookup returns CDR1 LGHDT and CDR2 YNNKEL (reference sequence). The CDR3 runs to 15 residues. The trim removed 3 bases at V and 2 bases at J, leaving 3 bases unmatched. The CDR3 here is CASSQTTGTNEKLFF. The DNA of the CDR3 is TGTGCCAGCAGCCAGACGACAGGGACTAATGAAAAACTGTTTTTT.

This clonotype was picked up a small number of times. This chain uses TRBV15 with TRBJ1-5; D remains ambiguous. Trimming left V 3 bases short and J 3 bases short, with 6 bases between. Germline lookup yields CDR1 LNHNV and CDR2 YYDKDF (reference sequence). There are 13 residues in the CDR3. The CDR3 sequence is CATSRDLNQPQHF. CDR3 DNA sequence: TGTGCCACCAGCAGGGACCTCAATCAGCCCCAGCATTTT. Supplemented by reference TRBV15 and TRBJ1-5, the full variable domain reads DAMVIQNPRYQVTQFGKPVTLSCSQTLNHNVMYWYQQKSSQAPKLLFHYYDKDFNNEADTPDNFQSRRPNTSFCFLDIRSPGLGDTAMYLCATSRDLNQPQHFGDGTRLSIL.

This clonotype showed up just a few times. The chain is built from TRBV6-1 and TRBJ2-7; 8 nucleotides match TRBD2. The germline gives CDR1 MNHNS, CDR2 SASEGT. The CDR3 runs to 12 residues. Trimming removed 6 bases from V and 6 bases from J; junction bases left unmatched: 4. The CDR3 reads CASSRGGLEQYF. The CDR3 DNA reads as TGTGCCAGCAGCCGGGGGGGGCTCGAGCAGTACTTC.

This clonotype showed up many times. The chain recombines TRBV6-5 with TRBJ2-7; no definite D call. Germline V lookup: CDR1 MNHEY, CDR2 SVGAGI. This CDR3 comprises 12 residues. Between the trimmed V and J ends, which lost 4 bases and 0 bases, there was a span of 4 bases. DNA for the CDR3: TGTGCCAGCAGTTCTGGCTCCTACGAGCAGTACTTC. Protein sequence: CASSSGSYEQYF.

The V call is TRBV20-1, the J call TRBJ1-1, with D unclear. V was clipped by 0 bases and J by 5 bases, with 13 bases between them. Germline CDR1 DFQATT, CDR2 SNEGSKA (reference sequence). CDR3 size: 14 residues. The CDR3 here is CSARDHPGWTEAFF. CDR3 nucleotides: TGCAGTGCTAGAGATCATCCGGGATGGACTGAAGCTTTCTTT.

V usage is TRBV6-2 or TRBV6-3 and J usage is TRBJ2-1, with a weak D call TRBD2 (6 bases). This CDR3 spans 15 amino acids. Between the trimmed V and J ends, which lost 6 bases and 1 base, there was a span of 13 bases. CDR1 is MNHEY and CDR2 is SVGEGT in the germline V gene. Here the CDR3 reads CASRSGGSSYNEQFF. The CDR3 DNA sequence: TGTGCCAGCAGGAGCGGAGGGAGTTCCTACAATGAGCAGTTCTTC.

A few counts support this clonotype. V gene TRBV20-1 combines with J gene TRBJ2-4; D possibly corresponds to TRBD2 (7 bases). The CDR3 has 15 amino acids. Germline CDR1 is DFQATT and CDR2 is SNEGSKA (reference sequence). Trimming shortened V by 5 bases and J by 0 bases, and 14 bases separated the two germline ends. The CDR3 DNA follows: TGCAGTGCTTTGGGGGGGGCGCTAGCCAAAAACATTCAGTACTTC. It codes for CSALGGALAKNIQYF.

This clonotype was recorded at least ten times. The rearrangement joins TRBV28 to TRBJ1-3; a possible D gene is TRBD1 (5 bases). The V end was cut by 6 bases, the J end by 3 bases, with 12 bases between. From germline, CDR1 is MDHEN and CDR2 SYDVKM. The CDR3 totals 14 residues. The DNA of the CDR3 is TGTGCCAGCAGCCTGGGACCTTTTGGAAACACCATATATTTT. Translation gives CASSLGPFGNTIYF.

The sample holds many counts of this clonotype. The chain joins TRBV6-1 to TRBJ1-1; D gene uncertain. CDR3 length: 11 residues. The V and J ends lost 8 bases and 5 bases respectively, with 9 bases between them. Germline V gene lookup returns CDR1 MNHNS and CDR2 SASEGT. The CDR3 spells CASHTGTEAFF. The CDR3 coding sequence is TGTGCCAGCCATACGGGGACTGAAGCTTTCTTT.

At least ten counts were recorded for this clonotype. V usage is TRBV27 and J usage is TRBJ2-5; TRBD1 might be the D (6 bases). Trimming took 2 bases from V and 5 from J, leaving 15 bases between them. Germline loops: CDR1 MNHEY, CDR2 SMNVEV (reference sequence). The CDR3 runs 15 residues. The CDR3, as DNA: TGTGCCAGCAGTTTAAGAGCCCAGGGGTGGGAGACCCAGTACTTC. Amino acid sequence: CASSLRAQGWETQYF.

This clonotype was counted at least ten times. The chain employs TRBV30 and TRBJ1-2; 7 nucleotides match TRBD1. The CDR3 is 12 residues long. With V trimmed by 3 bases and J by 4 bases, 2 bases remained unmatched. Germline-derived CDR1 and CDR2 are GTSNPN and SVGIG (reference sequence). The CDR3 sequence: CAWSTGAYGYTF. As DNA, the CDR3 is TGTGCCTGGAGCACAGGGGCCTATGGCTACACCTTC.

There are many counts of this clonotype. The chain links TRBV28 to TRBJ2-7, with D perhaps TRBD1 or TRBD2 (6 bases each). The CDR3 has 10 residues. Between the trimmed V and J ends, which lost 6 bases and 10 bases, there was a span of 10 bases. The germline V gene has CDR1 MDHEN and CDR2 SYDVKM. The chain's CDR3 is CASSRGGQYF. CDR3 in DNA: TGTGCCAGCAGCAGGGGAGGTCAGTACTTC.

This chain connects TRBV6-1 to TRBJ2-7; no firm D call. Germline CDR1 MNHNS, CDR2 SASEGT. V was shortened by 6 bases and J by 1 base, with 13 bases between the two germline ends. The CDR3 extends over 14 amino acids. DNA of the CDR3: TGTGCCAGCAGAGATACGATGGGGTCCTACGAGCAGTACTTC. It translates to CASRDTMGSYEQYF.

There are many counts of this clonotype. The chain links TRBV12-3 or TRBV12-4 to TRBJ1-5; D gene uncertain. V lost 1 base and J 11 bases, leaving 12 bases between the germline ends. This CDR3 contains 13 residues. CDR3 sequence reads: CASSLGEFSAQHF. CDR3 in DNA: TGTGCCAGCAGTTTAGGGGAGTTTTCGGCCCAGCATTTT.

This clonotype has a count of ten or more. The chain is built from TRBV7-2 and TRBJ2-2; D is ambiguous. This CDR3 region has 12 residues. V was clipped by 3 bases and J by 2 bases, with 1 base between them. Germline CDR1 is SGHTA and CDR2 is FQGNSA. CDR3 in amino acids: CASSFNTGELFF. The DNA for the CDR3 is TGTGCCAGCAGCTTTAACACCGGGGAGCTGTTTTTT.

This sequence joins TRBV7-2 and TRBJ2-7; D not resolved. The germline V gene has CDR1 SGHTA and CDR2 FQGNSA. The CDR3 is 15 residues long. Trimming removed 3 bases at V and 2 bases at J, with 14 bases between. CDR3 residues: CASSFASPPTYEQYF. CDR3 in DNA: TGTGCCAGCAGCTTTGCCAGTCCCCCGACCTACGAGCAGTACTTC.

In this sample, this clonotype turned up a few times. The V and J genes are TRBV24-1 and TRBJ2-3, with 9 bases aligning to TRBD2. CDR1 is KGHDR, CDR2 SFDVKD, per germline. V shed 6 bases and J 4 bases; nucleotides not matched to a gene: 7. The CDR3 sequence is 15 residues long. The CDR3 loop reads CATSRRGGGSDTQYF. CDR3 coding DNA: TGTGCCACCAGTAGGCGCGGGGGGGGCTCAGATACGCAGTATTTT.

About this clonotype: The junction shows a germline mismatch at one end, possibly a read error. This rearrangement joins TRBV27 to TRBJ2-1; no reliable D call. The germline gives CDR1 MNHEY, CDR2 SMNVEV (reference sequence). CDR3 length: 15 amino acids. CDR3 protein: CAGSLVARAYNEQFF. The CDR3 nucleotides read TGTGCCGGCAGTTTAGTAGCAAGGGCCTACAATGAGCAGTTCTTC.

The chain carries TRBV16 and TRBJ2-1; 11 positions agree with TRBD1. The CDR3 spans 12 residues. The V and J ends lost 2 bases and 14 bases, in that order; junction bases with no gene match: 2. In germline, CDR1 is KGHSY, CDR2 FQNENV. CDR3 sequence: CASSQGTGGKFF. CDR3 DNA sequence: TGTGCCAGCAGCCAAGGGACAGGGGGGAAGTTCTTC.

The table lists this clonotype with many counts. The rearrangement joins TRBV12-3 or TRBV12-4 to TRBJ1-1; perhaps TRBD1 as D (5 bases). CDR3 length equals 14 residues. Trimming cost V 3 bases and J 5 bases, with 13 bases left between them. CDR3 protein: CASSFWGVGTEAFF. CDR3 coding DNA: TGTGCCAGCAGTTTTTGGGGGGTGGGGACTGAAGCTTTCTTT.

This clonotype was detected many times. The chain uses TRBV28 and TRBJ1-2; TRBD1 matches at 10 bases. CDR3 length: 15 residues. Germline values: CDR1 MDHEN, CDR2 SYDVKM. The V segment lost 5 bases and the J segment 8 bases; nucleotides outside the gene matches: 11. In DNA form, the CDR3 reads TGTGCCAGCAGTCCCCCTGACAGGGGGCCGGAGGGCTACACCTTC. This sequence encodes CASSPPDRGPEGYTF.

The sample holds a few counts of this clonotype. This rearrangement joins TRBV28 to TRBJ2-7, with TRBD2 matching 9 bases. The end of the DNA is better explained by TRBJ2-5, so the J call may be wrong. The CDR3 covers 13 residues. Germline loops: CDR1 MDHEN, CDR2 SYDVKM. CDR3 in amino acids: CASSSGLAGTQYF. The CDR3 bases are TGTGCCAGCAGCTCGGGACTAGCCGGGACCCAGTACTTC.

CDR3 nucleotide sequence: TGTGCCAGCAGTGAGGTTGGCGGGGGGCGAGGGGACACTGAAGCTTTCTTT. Protein sequence: CASSEVGGGRGDTEAFF. This chain joins TRBV28 and TRBJ1-1, with D perhaps TRBD1 (6 bases). This CDR3 comprises 17 residues. Trimming took 5 bases from V and 3 from J, leaving 22 bases between them. Germline V gene sequence: CDR1 MDHEN, CDR2 SYDVKM.

This clonotype came up a few times. This chain connects TRBV27 to TRBJ2-2; tentatively, D is TRBD1 (6 bases). The CDR3 spans 15 residues. Germline V gene data show CDR1 as MNHEY and CDR2 as SMNVEV (reference sequence). V was cut by 6 bases and J by 2 bases, with 13 bases left in between. The CDR3 DNA sequence: TGTGCCAGCAGCCAGAACAGGGTAAACACCGGGGAGCTGTTTTTT. It translates to CASSQNRVNTGELFF.

The rearrangement links TRBV3-1 to TRBJ1-1; D is uncertain. CDR1 is LGHDT and CDR2 is YNNKEL in the germline V gene (reference sequence). Trimming took off 2 bases at V and 0 bases at J, with 10 bases between the two ends. This CDR3 region has 15 residues. The CDR3 spells CASSQLASMNTEAFF. Written as DNA, the CDR3 is TGTGCCAGCAGCCAACTGGCCAGTATGAACACTGAAGCTTTCTTT.

This clonotype was counted between two and nine times. The rearrangement joins TRBV7-3 to TRBJ2-7; D may be TRBD2 (5 bases). The germline V gene encodes CDR1 SGHTA and CDR2 FQGTGA. V was trimmed by 5 bases and J by 2 bases, leaving 16 bases between them. The CDR3 totals 15 residues. CDR3 bases: TGTGCCAGCAGCCCGGACTCCGGAGGCGCCTACGAGCAGTACTTC. Amino acids: CASSPDSGGAYEQYF.

Ten or more counts support this clonotype. The chain is built from TRBV28 and TRBJ2-5, with 8 nucleotides matching TRBD2. J gave up 5 bases and V 8 bases, and 10 bases lay outside the gene matches. CDR1 and CDR2 (germline): MDHEN, SYDVKM. The CDR3 extends over 14 amino acids. In DNA form, the CDR3 reads TGTGCCAGCCAGCCCGGGAGGGCCCGGGAGACCCAGTACTTC. Translated: CASQPGRARETQYF.

The chain carries TRBV20-1 and TRBJ1-2; D is undetermined. Trimming shortened V by 4 bases and J by 0 bases, and 9 bases separated the two germline ends. CDR1 and CDR2 from the germline V gene are DFQATT and SNEGSKA (reference sequence). The CDR3 has 13 amino acids. CDR3 protein: CSAMEGSNYGYTF. The DNA of the CDR3 is TGCAGTGCTATGGAGGGATCTAACTATGGCTACACCTTC.

This clonotype came up many times. This chain links TRBV3-1 with TRBJ2-7, with 10 bases aligning to TRBD1. CDR1 is LGHDT, CDR2 YNNKEL, per germline (reference sequence). V dropped 4 bases and J dropped 2; count of bases not matched to a gene: 5. The CDR3 sequence is 15 residues long. DNA for the CDR3: TGTGCCAGCAGCCCAGGACAGGGGGTAACCTACGAGCAGTACTTC. Amino acid sequence: CASSPGQGVTYEQYF.

The table lists this clonotype with a few counts. V is TRBV6-1 and J is TRBJ1-2, with 8 bases lining up with TRBD1. Germline V gives CDR1 MNHNS, CDR2 SASEGT. The CDR3 runs to 12 residues. Trimming at V came to 10 bases and at J to 4 bases, leaving 5 bases not matched to a gene. The CDR3 is CATSTGAYGYTF. For the CDR3, the DNA is TGTGCCACTTCGACAGGGGCCTATGGCTACACCTTC.